This T cell receptor (beta chain) was sequenced in a study of blood T cell repertoires in COVID-19. Across the whole study: Samples taken during acute and convalescent COVID-19 were collected in the United States, Italy and Spain.

Only one count was recorded for this clone. CDR3 length equals 13 residues. Germline CDR1 is SNHLY and CDR2 is FYNNEI. V was shortened by 8 bases and J by 0 bases, with 8 bases between the two germline ends. Using immunoSEQ multiplex PCR, the repertoire was profiled, and TCRdb retains in-frame clones only, with some absent. The sample includes approximately 12,000 clones, roughly four fifths of them seen just once. The TCR was taken from an older woman with acute or convalescent COVID-19. This sequence joins TRBV2 and TRBJ1-5, with TRBD1 as a possible D gene (6 bases). Sequencing was carried out using peripheral blood. The CDR3: CASSQGSNQPQHF. The CDR3 DNA sequence: TGTGCCAGCTCACAGGGTAGCAATCAGCCCCAGCATTTT.